This T cell receptor beta chain was recovered during a study of T cell responses to AZD1222 COVID-19 vaccine. The assay was immunoSEQ multiplex PCR, and TCRdb's table has in-frame clones only and misses some. The table includes 25,000 to 30,000 clones, around 78% detected once. V was pared by 6 bases and J by 4 bases, with 15 bases between. CDR3 length: 14 residues. Per the germline V gene, CDR1 is MNHEY and CDR2 is SMNVEV (reference sequence). Sequencing used peripheral blood, obtained on day 0 of AZD1222 vaccination. V and J are TRBV27 and TRBJ1-2, with D possibly matching TRBD1 (5 bases). This receptor was identified in an adult in good health. The CDR3 DNA sequence: TGTGCCAGCAGCAGTACGGGGGAGGCCTATGGCTACACCTTC. This sequence encodes CASSSTGEAYGYTF.